The 22 T cell receptor beta chains in this list originate from one sample, sequenced in a study of cytomegalovirus exposure and HLA in healthy donors. Amplification used 60 Vbeta primers and 13 Jbeta primers. The protocol was immunoSEQ multiplex PCR, while the TCRdb copy is restricted to in-frame clones and leaves out a portion. The top ten hold less than 15% of the sample, which has 95,000 to 150,000 clones, roughly four fifths seen once. Specimen: PBMCs. The source of these receptors is a woman aged 60-75 years in good health and CMV-seropositive.

The rearrangement joins TRBV29-1 to TRBJ2-7; 14 bases are a match to TRBD2. The J segment lost 2 bases and the V segment lost 1 base, leaving 4 bases of the junction unmatched. Germline CDR1 and CDR2: SQVTM and ANQGSEA. This CDR3 region has 16 residues. The CDR3 region has the DNA TGCAGCGTTGAAGGGGGGACTAGCGGGAGCACCTACGAGCAGTACTTC. Amino acid sequence: CSVEGGTSGSTYEQYF.

The genes are TRBV6-6 and TRBJ2-7; no firm D call. Germline-derived CDR1 and CDR2 are MNHNY and SVGAGI (reference sequence). CDR3 length equals 12 residues. Trimming cost V 0 bases and J 5 bases, with 5 bases left between them. The CDR3 region has the DNA TGTGCCAGCAGTTACTCGCCTAACGAGCAGTACTTC. It codes for CASSYSPNEQYF.

V gene TRBV30 combines with J gene TRBJ1-2; 9 positions agree with TRBD1. V shed 8 bases, J shed 4 bases, and the junction held 5 bases outside the gene matches. From germline, CDR1 is GTSNPN and CDR2 SVGIG (reference sequence). The length of the CDR3 is 12 residues. CDR3 sequence (DNA): TGTGCCACCTCGACAGGGGGCTATGGCTACACCTTC. Translating gives CATSTGGYGYTF.

The sample holds many counts of this clone. This chain connects TRBV7-9 to TRBJ1-4; TRBD1 matches 9 bases. The junction had 5 bases not matched to a gene; V was cut back by 5 bases and J by 7 bases. This CDR3 is built from 14 residues. From germline, CDR1 is SEHNR and CDR2 FQNEAQ (reference sequence). CDR3 sequence reads: CASSRTGGSEKLFF. The CDR3 DNA is TGTGCCAGCAGCCGCACAGGGGGCAGTGAAAAACTGTTTTTT.

The table lists this clone with a count of one. This chain uses TRBV7-6 with TRBJ2-7; the D is unclear. The V gene's germline CDR1 is SGHVS and CDR2 FNYEAQ. This CDR3 region has 13 residues. Between the trimmed V and J ends, which lost 5 bases and 2 bases, there was a span of 10 bases. This CDR3 is CASSRALAYEQYF. As DNA, the CDR3 is TGTGCCAGCAGCCGCGCCCTTGCCTACGAGCAGTACTTC.

This clone was counted between two and nine times. The chain links TRBV10-3 to TRBJ1-1; 9 bases are a match to TRBD1. Germline-derived CDR1 and CDR2 are ENHRY and SYGVKD. The V segment lost 10 bases and the J segment 5 bases; nucleotides outside the gene matches: 11. This CDR3 comprises 14 residues. CDR3 coding DNA: TGTGCCACCTCGACGGGGACAGGGAGAACTGAAGCTTTCTTT. Protein: CATSTGTGRTEAFF.

For this clone: Mismatch with germline at one junction end may stem from a read error. Other nucleotide sequences from this sample produce the same CDR3. The rearrangement links TRBV19 to TRBJ1-1, with D unresolved. Germline CDR1 reads LNHDA; CDR2 reads SQIVND (reference sequence). This CDR3 is 14 amino acids long. The CDR3, as DNA: TGTGCCAGTAGTACTGGACTTTCGAACACTGAAGCCTTCTTT. It is translated as CASSTGLSNTEAFF.

The chain has TRBV9 and TRBJ2-1; weak D call: TRBD2 (5 bases). This CDR3 has 16 residues. Trimming took off 3 bases at V and 0 bases at J, with 13 bases between the two ends. Germline CDR1 reads SGDLS; CDR2 reads YYNGEE. CDR3 sequence (DNA): TGTGCCAGCAGCGCACTAGACGCCGGCTCCTACAATGAGCAGTTCTTC. Its translation is CASSALDAGSYNEQFF.

V usage is TRBV19 and J usage is TRBJ2-2, with a tentative D call TRBD1 (5 bases). V was pared by 6 bases and J by 4 bases, with 18 bases between. In germline, CDR1 is LNHDA, CDR2 SQIVND (reference sequence). The CDR3 sequence is 16 residues long. CDR3 in DNA: TGTGCCAGTAGCCAAGGGTCGGCAGGGTGCACCGGGGAGCTGTTTTTT. Translated: CASSQGSAGCTGELFF. The entire variable domain, with the rest obtained from reference TRBV19 and TRBJ2-2, is as follows: DGGITQSPKYLFRKEGQNVTLSCEQNLNHDAMYWYRQDPGQGLRLIYYSQIVNDFQKGDIAEGYSVSREKKESFPLTVTSAQKNPTAFYLCASSQGSAGCTGELFFGEGSRLTVL.

The chain recombines TRBV2 with TRBJ1-1; D may be TRBD1 (6 bases). V dropped 5 bases and J dropped 2 bases, with 12 bases sitting between them. The CDR3 has 14 amino acids. Per the germline V gene, CDR1 is SNHLY and CDR2 is FYNNEI. The CDR3 nucleotides read TGTGCCAGCAGTCCTCAGGGGCTTAACACTGAAGCTTTCTTT. Residues: CASSPQGLNTEAFF.

This chain connects TRBV4-3 to TRBJ2-5; 10 bases map to TRBD1. CDR1 is LGHNA and CDR2 is YSLEER in the germline V gene. CDR3 length: 15 residues. After removal of 2 bases from V and 5 bases from J, the junction contained 5 bases not matched to a gene. CDR3 nucleotide sequence: TGCGCCAGCAGCCAACAGACAGGGGGCCGGGAGACCCAGTACTTC. It specifies CASSQQTGGRETQYF.

This clone has only a few counts. The V gene is TRBV4-2, the J gene TRBJ1-1, with TRBD1 matching over 9 bases. Germline values: CDR1 LGHNA, CDR2 YNFKEQ. Trimming cost V 4 bases and J 7 bases; bases outside gene matches: 4. The CDR3 length is 13 residues. Here the CDR3 reads CASSRTGQGEAFF. The CDR3 region has the DNA TGTGCCAGCAGCCGGACGGGACAGGGTGAAGCTTTCTTT.

The chain recombines TRBV27 with TRBJ1-2, with D perhaps matching TRBD1 (5 bases). The CDR3 contains 13 residues. Trimming removed 8 bases at V and 8 bases at J, with 18 bases between. Germline loops: CDR1 MNHEY, CDR2 SMNVEV (reference sequence). The CDR3 coding sequence is TGTGCCAGCGTCACCAGGGAGGTAGGAGGCTACACCTTC. It yields the protein CASVTREVGGYTF.

This chain connects TRBV4-1 to TRBJ1-6; D remains ambiguous. The CDR3 runs to 15 residues. Trimming shortened V by 4 bases and J by 9 bases, and 16 bases separated the two germline ends. The germline gives CDR1 MGHRA, CDR2 YSYEKL. This CDR3 is CASSPPLLLISPLHF. In nucleotides, the CDR3 is TGCGCCAGCAGCCCCCCGCTCCTGCTAATTTCACCCCTCCACTTT.

The genes are TRBV11-2 and TRBJ2-7; 9 bases map to TRBD1. The length of the CDR3 is 16 residues. Germline values: CDR1 SGHAT, CDR2 FQNNGV. V shed 0 bases and J 4 bases; nucleotides not matched to a gene: 7. This CDR3 reads CASSLDWRQGVYEQYF. CDR3 in DNA: TGTGCCAGCAGCTTAGATTGGAGACAGGGGGTGTACGAGCAGTACTTC.

The rearrangement joins TRBV6-4 to TRBJ1-1; the D is unclear. The germline gives CDR1 MRHNA, CDR2 SNTAGT. CDR3 length equals 13 residues. V was clipped by 4 bases and J by 2 bases, with 8 bases between them. In DNA form, the CDR3 reads TGTGCCAGCAGTGTAGGAGTTAACACTGAAGCTTTCTTT. It encodes CASSVGVNTEAFF.

A few counts support this clone. J is TRBJ2-5 and V is TRBV9; weak D call: TRBD1 (6 bases). Deletions cut 3 bases from V and 5 bases from J, with 20 bases between. The CDR3 length is 16 residues. Germline assignment: CDR1 SGDLS and CDR2 YYNGEE. The CDR3 DNA follows: TGTGCCAGCAGCGCTCGAGAGGGGGAGTGGAGTGAGACCCAGTACTTC. This gives the protein CASSAREGEWSETQYF.

This clone was picked up a small number of times. The chain employs TRBV19 and TRBJ2-7; a weak D match, TRBD1 (6 bases). CDR3 length: 15 amino acids. CDR1 is LNHDA, CDR2 SQIVND, per germline (reference sequence). Deletions cut 1 base from V and 2 bases from J, with 12 bases between. The chain's CDR3 is CASSIGTAVTYEQYF. CDR3 nucleotides: TGTGCCAGTAGTATAGGGACAGCGGTAACCTACGAGCAGTACTTC.

This chain connects TRBV10-1 to TRBJ1-1; D gene unclear. V dropped 4 bases and J dropped 0 bases, with 18 bases sitting between them. The CDR3 spans 17 residues. CDR1 is WNHNN, CDR2 SYGVQD, per germline (reference sequence). CDR3 in DNA: TGCGCCAGCAGTGTAGTTCTGGCCCCCGGGTTGAACACTGAAGCTTTCTTT. Its protein is CASSVVLAPGLNTEAFF.

This clone has more than one count but fewer than ten. At one end the junction does not follow the germline gene, possibly because of a read error. This chain connects TRBV7-7 to TRBJ2-1, with 7 bases aligning to TRBD2. The CDR3 contains 16 residues. In germline, CDR1 is SSHAT, CDR2 FNYEAQ (reference sequence). This CDR3 is CASSSAGPSSYNEQFF. CDR3 nucleotides: TGTGCTAGCAGCTCAGCGGGGCCTAGCTCCTACAATGAGCAGTTCTTC.

This clone was observed a few times. V gene TRBV29-1 combines with J gene TRBJ2-1; 14 nucleotides line up with TRBD2. With 5 bases clipped from V and 8 bases from J, the junction kept 8 bases outside the gene matches. CDR3 length: 15 residues. The germline V gene has CDR1 SQVTM and CDR2 ANQGSEA. CDR3 DNA: TGCAGCGTTCAAAGACTAGCGGGAGGGGAGGATGAGCAGTTCTTC. It yields the protein CSVQRLAGGEDEQFF.

V usage is TRBV2 and J usage is TRBJ2-3; D might be TRBD2 (5 bases). Germline V CDR1 and CDR2: SNHLY, FYNNEI. V lost 8 bases to trimming and J lost 6 bases, with 21 bases between them. The CDR3 spans 15 residues. The CDR3 region has the DNA TGTGCCAGCTCAAAGGACCACACAAGAGGGGATACGCAGTATTTT. Residues: CASSKDHTRGDTQYF.